The entry below describes one T cell receptor (beta chain). Germline lookup yields CDR1 WNHNN and CDR2 SYGVQD (reference sequence). V lost 2 bases and J lost 11, with 12 bases in between. The CDR3 is 12 amino acids. These data belong to a study of multiple sclerosis patients with progressive multifocal leukoencephalopathy. Sequenced by immunoSEQ multiplex PCR; TCRdb stores in-frame clones only, minus some. The table lists 25,000 to 35,000 clones, roughly 87% of them singletons. Time point indicated: time of PML onset. The rearrangement uses TRBV10-1 and TRBJ1-1; D perhaps matches TRBD1 (5 bases). The starting material was PBMCs, obtained from a patient treated with natalizumab. This receptor was obtained from a human donor with progressive multifocal leukoencephalopathy. CDR3 protein: CASSEGAGGAFF. CDR3 sequence (DNA): TGCGCCAGCAGTGAGGGGGCTGGTGGGGCTTTCTTT.